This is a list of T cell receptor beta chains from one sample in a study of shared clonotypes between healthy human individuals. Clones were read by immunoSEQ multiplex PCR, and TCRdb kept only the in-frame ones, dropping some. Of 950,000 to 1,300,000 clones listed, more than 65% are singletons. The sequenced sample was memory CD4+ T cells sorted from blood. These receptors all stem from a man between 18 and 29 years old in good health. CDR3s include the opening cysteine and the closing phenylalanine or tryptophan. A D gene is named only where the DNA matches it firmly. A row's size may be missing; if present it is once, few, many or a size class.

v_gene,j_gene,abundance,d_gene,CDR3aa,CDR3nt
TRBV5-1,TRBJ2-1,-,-,CASSLALGAPYNEQFF,TGCGCCAGCAGCTTGGCCTTGGGGGCCCCCTACAATGAGCAGTTCTTC
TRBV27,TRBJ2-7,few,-,CASSYVSGEQYF,TGTGCCAGCAGCTACGTATCGGGCGAGCAGTACTTC
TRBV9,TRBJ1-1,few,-,CASSVSTGNTEAFF,TGTGCCAGCAGCGTATCGACAGGGAACACTGAAGCTTTCTTT
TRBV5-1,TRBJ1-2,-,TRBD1,CASSNTGDSGGYTF,TGCGCCAGCAGCAATACAGGGGACTCCGGTGGCTACACCTTC
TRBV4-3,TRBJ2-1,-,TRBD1,CASSPTGSTHNEQFF,TGCGCCAGCAGCCCGACAGGGTCCACTCACAATGAGCAGTTCTTC
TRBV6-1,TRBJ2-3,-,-,CASSDAVGSSTDTQYF,TGTGCCAGCAGTGATGCTGTCGGGTCTAGCACAGATACGCAGTATTTT
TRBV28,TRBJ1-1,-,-,CASSRTGNTEAFF,TGTGCCAGCAGTCGAACGGGGAACACTGAAGCTTTCTTT
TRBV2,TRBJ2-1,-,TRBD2,CASRDYLSSYNEQFF,TGTGCCTCCAGGGACTACCTAAGCTCCTACAATGAGCAGTTCTTC
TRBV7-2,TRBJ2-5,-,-,CASSSDSGSRVETQYF,TGTGCCAGCAGCTCGGACTCGGGGAGTCGGGTAGAGACCCAGTACTTC
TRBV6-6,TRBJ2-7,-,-,CASSTSQGSRNEQYF,TGTGCCAGCAGCACATCTCAGGGATCTCGGAACGAGCAGTACTTC
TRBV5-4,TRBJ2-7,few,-,CASRAGTTYEQYF,TGTGCCAGCCGGGCGGGGACAACCTACGAGCAGTACTTC
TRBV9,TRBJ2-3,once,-,CASSARDKGGLDTQYF,TGTGCCAGCAGCGCCCGGGACAAGGGGGGTTTAGATACGCAGTATTTT
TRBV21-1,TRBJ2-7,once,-,CASSPQRTLVKARDLSYEQYF,TGTGCCAGCAGCCCCCAGAGAACGCTTGTTAAGGCGCGGGACCTCTCCTACGAGCAGTACTTC
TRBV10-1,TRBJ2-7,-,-,CASSESGGYEQYF,TGCGCCAGCAGTGAAAGTGGGGGCTACGAGCAGTACTTC
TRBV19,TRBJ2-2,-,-,CASSIEPNTGELFF,TGTGCCAGTAGTATAGAACCGAACACCGGGGAGCTGTTTTTT
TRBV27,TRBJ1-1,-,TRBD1,CASSFQGTAEAFF,TGTGCCAGCAGTTTCCAAGGGACAGCTGAAGCTTTCTTT
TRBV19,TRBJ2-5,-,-,CATSGGGKLETQYF,TGTGCCACTAGTGGAGGGGGGAAATTGGAGACCCAGTACTTC
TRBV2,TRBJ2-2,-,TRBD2,CASSDLGTIGGELFF,TGTGCCAGCAGTGATCTCGGGACTATAGGCGGGGAGCTGTTTTTT
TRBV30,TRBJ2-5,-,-,CAWSVLGETQYF,TGTGCCTGGAGTGTACTTGGAGAGACCCAGTACTTC
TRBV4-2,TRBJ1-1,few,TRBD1,CASKMITGQGKNTEAFF,TGTGCCAGCAAGATGATTACGGGACAGGGGAAGAACACTGAAGCTTTCTTT
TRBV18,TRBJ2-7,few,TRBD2,CASSPPGTSGAREQYF,TGTGCCAGCTCACCACCCGGGACTAGCGGGGCCAGGGAGCAGTACTTC
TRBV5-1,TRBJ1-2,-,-,CASSFRGEFNYGYTF,TGCGCCAGCAGCTTCCGGGGCGAATTCAACTATGGCTACACCTTC
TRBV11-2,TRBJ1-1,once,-,CASSLALGRNTEAFF,TGTGCCAGCAGCTTAGCGTTAGGCAGGAACACTGAAGCTTTCTTT
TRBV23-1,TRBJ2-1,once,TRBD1,CASSHQDRGANNEQFF,TGCGCCAGCAGTCATCAGGACAGGGGAGCCAACAATGAGCAGTTCTTC
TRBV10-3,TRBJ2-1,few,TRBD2,CAIAGTISDEQFF,TGTGCCATCGCCGGGACTATTTCCGATGAGCAGTTCTTC
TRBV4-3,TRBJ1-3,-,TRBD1,CASSPSGDSGNTIYF,TGCGCCAGCAGCCCCTCTGGGGACAGTGGAAACACCATATATTTT
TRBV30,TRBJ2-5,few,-,CAWSVGARQETQYF,TGTGCCTGGAGTGTAGGGGCGAGACAAGAGACCCAGTACTTC
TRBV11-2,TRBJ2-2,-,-,CASSSPVTANTGELFF,TGTGCCAGCTCGAGTCCGGTGACAGCGAACACCGGGGAGCTGTTTTTT
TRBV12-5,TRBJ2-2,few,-,CASAAPVRGFTGELFF,TGTGCTAGTGCCGCGCCCGTTAGGGGCTTTACCGGGGAGCTGTTTTTT
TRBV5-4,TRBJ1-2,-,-,CASSLDAGGYTF,TGTGCCAGCAGCTTGGATGCCGGTGGCTACACCTTC
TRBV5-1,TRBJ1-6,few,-,CASSLDVGGNNSPLHF,TGCGCCAGCAGCTTGGATGTTGGGGGGAACAATTCACCCCTCCACTTT
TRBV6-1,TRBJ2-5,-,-,CASSEWGERETQYF,TGTGCCAGCAGTGAATGGGGGGAGCGAGAGACCCAGTACTTC
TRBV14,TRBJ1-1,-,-,CASSQELLSGTEAFF,TGTGCCAGCAGCCAAGAACTACTCTCAGGCACTGAAGCTTTCTTT
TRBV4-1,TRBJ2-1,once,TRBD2,CASSQDLSSGDINEQFF,TGCGCCAGCAGCCAAGATCTGTCTAGCGGGGATATAAATGAGCAGTTCTTC
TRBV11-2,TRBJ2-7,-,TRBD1,CASSLTQGAGSYEQYF,TGTGCCAGCAGCTTAACCCAGGGGGCCGGATCCTACGAGCAGTACTTC
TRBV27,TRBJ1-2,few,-,CASSSRDTVYGYTF,TGTGCCAGCAGTTCAAGGGACACCGTGTATGGCTACACCTTC
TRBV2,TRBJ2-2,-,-,CASSGIRDTGELFF,TGTGCCAGCAGTGGGATCAGGGACACCGGGGAGCTGTTTTTT
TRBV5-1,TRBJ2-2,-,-,CASSLVGPNTGELFF,TGCGCCAGCAGCTTGGTCGGTCCGAACACCGGGGAGCTGTTTTTT
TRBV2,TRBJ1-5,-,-,CASKGEASQHF,TGTGCCAGCAAGGGGGAAGCCTCCCAGCATTTT
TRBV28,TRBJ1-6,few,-,CASSLAGLLNSPLHF,TGTGCCAGCAGTCTAGCAGGGTTGCTTAATTCACCCCTCCACTTT
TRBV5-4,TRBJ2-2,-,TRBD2,CASSRTSGVNTGELFF,TGTGCCAGCAGCAGGACTAGCGGGGTTAACACCGGGGAGCTGTTTTTT
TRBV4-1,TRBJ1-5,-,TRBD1,CASSQEGGQNLNQPQHF,TGCGCCAGCAGCCAAGAGGGGGGACAGAACCTGAATCAGCCCCAGCATTTT
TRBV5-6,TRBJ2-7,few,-,CASRVRGNYEQYF,TGTGCCAGCAGGGTTCGCGGGAACTACGAGCAGTACTTC
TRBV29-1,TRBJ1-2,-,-,CSVEGEDYGYTF,TGCAGCGTTGAGGGGGAAGATTATGGCTACACCTTC
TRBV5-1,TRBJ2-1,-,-,CASSPDSRGNEQFF,TGCGCCAGCAGCCCGGACTCCAGGGGAAATGAGCAGTTCTTC
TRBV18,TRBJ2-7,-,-,CASSGGSSYEQYF,TGTGCCAGCTCAGGCGGTAGCTCCTACGAGCAGTACTTC
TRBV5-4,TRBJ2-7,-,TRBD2,CASSKGGLAGGYEQYF,TGTGCCAGCAGCAAAGGGGGACTAGCGGGAGGTTACGAGCAGTACTTC
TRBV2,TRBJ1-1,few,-,CASRPATLNTEAFF,TGTGCCAGCAGACCGGCAACCCTGAACACTGAAGCTTTCTTT
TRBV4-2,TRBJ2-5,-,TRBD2,CASSQDVSGEQETQYF,TGTGCCAGCAGCCAAGACGTAAGCGGGGAGCAAGAGACCCAGTACTTC